Below, 5 T cell receptor beta chains from the same sample are listed, as sequenced in a study of T cell repertoires in cytomegalovirus infection. MiXCR, applied by TCRdb to the reads, yields one record per CDR3 protein. Of around 280,000 distinct CDR3 sequences in the sample, around 13% were seen once. Specimen: PBMCs. These receptor sequences come from a human donor in good health (CMV status not recorded). Some clones in this sample may be carry-over from other donors' samples.

This clonotype was counted at least ten times. The genes are TRBV28 and TRBJ2-4; 7 bases map to TRBD2. CDR3 length: 15 amino acids. With 6 bases clipped from V and 4 bases from J, the junction kept 9 bases outside the gene matches. Germline V lookup: CDR1 MDHEN, CDR2 SYDVKM. CDR3 DNA sequence: TGTGCCAGCAGCCGCCCCGGGGGGAGAAAAAACATTCAGTACTTC. Its translation is CASSRPGGRKNIQYF.

This clonotype appeared a few times. The chain combines TRBV5-6 with TRBJ1-5; 8 nucleotides line up with TRBD1. Germline V gene data show CDR1 as SGHDT and CDR2 as YYEEEE. This CDR3 spans 15 amino acids. J lost 5 bases, V lost 0 bases, and 4 bases had no gene match. This CDR3 reads CASSLGQGLDQPQHF. DNA of the CDR3: TGTGCCAGCAGCTTGGGACAGGGGCTCGATCAGCCCCAGCATTTT.

This clonotype was seen repeatedly, ten times or more. The chain employs TRBV18 and TRBJ2-5; tentative D call: TRBD2 (5 bases). CDR3 length: 14 amino acids. Trimming removed 3 bases at V and 2 bases at J, with 10 bases between. CDR1 and CDR2 from the germline V gene are KGHSH and LQKENI. This chain's CDR3 is CASSPGVPQETQYF. The CDR3, as DNA: TGTGCCAGCTCACCCGGGGTCCCGCAAGAGACCCAGTACTTC.

The table lists this clonotype with many counts. The rearrangement uses TRBV7-8 and TRBJ2-7; 11 bases line up with TRBD2. The CDR3 has 18 residues. Per the germline V gene, CDR1 is SGHVS and CDR2 is FQNEAQ. With V trimmed by 2 bases and J by 0 bases, 9 bases remained unmatched. The CDR3 here is CASSLRVAGGVSSYEQYF. CDR3 sequence (DNA): TGTGCCAGCAGCTTAAGGGTAGCGGGAGGGGTGAGCTCCTACGAGCAGTACTTC.

At least ten counts were recorded for this clonotype. The rearrangement uses TRBV20-1 and TRBJ2-3; tentative D call: TRBD2 (6 bases). This CDR3 has 12 amino acids. Trimming pared 0 bases from V and 5 bases from J, leaving 6 bases between. The germline CDR1 and CDR2 sequences are DFQATT and SNEGSKA (reference sequence). In DNA form, the CDR3 reads TGCAGTGCTAGAGATAGCGGAGATACGCAGTATTTT. It specifies CSARDSGDTQYF.